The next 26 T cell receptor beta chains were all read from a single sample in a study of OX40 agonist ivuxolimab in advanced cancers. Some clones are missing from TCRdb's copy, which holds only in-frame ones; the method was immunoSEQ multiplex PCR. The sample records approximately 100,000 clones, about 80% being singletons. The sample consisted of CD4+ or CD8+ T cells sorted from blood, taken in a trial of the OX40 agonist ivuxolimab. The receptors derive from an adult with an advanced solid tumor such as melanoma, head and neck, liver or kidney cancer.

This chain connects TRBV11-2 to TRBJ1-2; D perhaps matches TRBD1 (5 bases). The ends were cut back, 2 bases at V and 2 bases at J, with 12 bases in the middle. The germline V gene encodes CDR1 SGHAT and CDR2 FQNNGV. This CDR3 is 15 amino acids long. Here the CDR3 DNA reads TGTGCCAGCAGCTTACTACAGGATTGGAACTATGGCTACACCTTC. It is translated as CASSLLQDWNYGYTF.

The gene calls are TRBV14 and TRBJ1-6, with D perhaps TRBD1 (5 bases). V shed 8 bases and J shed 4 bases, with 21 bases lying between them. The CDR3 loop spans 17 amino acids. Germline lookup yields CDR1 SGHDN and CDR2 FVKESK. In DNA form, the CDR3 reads TGTGCCAGCTCTACGGGAACCGGGGCAGAATATAATTCACCCCTCCACTTT. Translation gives CASSTGTGAEYNSPLHF.

The CDR3 DNA reads TGTGCCAGCAGTTTGCCGGGGGGACCCTACAATGAGCAGTTCTTC. Its translation: CASSLPGGPYNEQFF. The chain combines TRBV6-1 with TRBJ2-1, with 7 bases identical to TRBD2. This CDR3 is 15 amino acids long. Germline V gene data show CDR1 as MNHNS and CDR2 as SASEGT. V trimming: 5 bases; J trimming: 2 bases; junction bases outside the gene matches: 6.

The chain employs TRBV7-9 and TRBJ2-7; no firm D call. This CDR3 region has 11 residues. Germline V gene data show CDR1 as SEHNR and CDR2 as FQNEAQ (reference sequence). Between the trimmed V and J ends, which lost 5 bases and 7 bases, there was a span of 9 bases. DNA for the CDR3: TGTGCCAGCAGCACAAGTAAAGAGCAGTACTTC. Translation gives CASSTSKEQYF.

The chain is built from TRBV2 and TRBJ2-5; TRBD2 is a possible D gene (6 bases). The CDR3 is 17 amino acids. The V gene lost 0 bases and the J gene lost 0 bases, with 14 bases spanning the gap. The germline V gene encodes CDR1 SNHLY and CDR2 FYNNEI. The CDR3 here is CASSEARGVRYQETQYF. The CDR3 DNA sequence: TGTGCCAGCAGTGAAGCGCGGGGTGTCCGGTACCAAGAGACCCAGTACTTC.

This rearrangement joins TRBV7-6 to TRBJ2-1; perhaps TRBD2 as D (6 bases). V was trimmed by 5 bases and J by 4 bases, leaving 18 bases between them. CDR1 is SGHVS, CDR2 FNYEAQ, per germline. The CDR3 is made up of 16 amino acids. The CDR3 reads CASSPAGGTLYNEQFF. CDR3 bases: TGTGCCAGCAGCCCCGCTGGGGGGACTCTATACAATGAGCAGTTCTTC. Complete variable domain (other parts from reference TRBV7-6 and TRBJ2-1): GAGVSQSPRYKVTKRGQDVALRCDPISGHVSLYWYRQALGQGPEFLTYFNYEAQQDKSGLPNDRFSAERPEGSISTLTIQRTEQRDSAMYRCASSPAGGTLYNEQFFGPGTRLTVL.

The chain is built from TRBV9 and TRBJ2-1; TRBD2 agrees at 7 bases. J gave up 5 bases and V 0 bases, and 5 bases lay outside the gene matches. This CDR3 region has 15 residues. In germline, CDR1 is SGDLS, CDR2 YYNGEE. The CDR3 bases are TGTGCCAGCAGCGTAGGCGGGAGTGGCCACAATGAGCAGTTCTTC. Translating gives CASSVGGSGHNEQFF.

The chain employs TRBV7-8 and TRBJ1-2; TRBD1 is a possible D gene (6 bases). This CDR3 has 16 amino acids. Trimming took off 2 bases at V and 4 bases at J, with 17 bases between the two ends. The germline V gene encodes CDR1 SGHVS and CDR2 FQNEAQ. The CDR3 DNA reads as TGTGCCAGCAGCTTAAGTGGGACGGGGGGGCTCTATGGCTACACCTTC. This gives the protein CASSLSGTGGLYGYTF.

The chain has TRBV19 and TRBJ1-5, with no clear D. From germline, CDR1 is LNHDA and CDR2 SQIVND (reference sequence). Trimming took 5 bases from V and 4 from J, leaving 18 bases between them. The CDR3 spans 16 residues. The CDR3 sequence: CASSFGVRELNQPQHF. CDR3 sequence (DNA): TGTGCCAGTAGTTTTGGGGTACGAGAACTTAATCAGCCCCAGCATTTT.

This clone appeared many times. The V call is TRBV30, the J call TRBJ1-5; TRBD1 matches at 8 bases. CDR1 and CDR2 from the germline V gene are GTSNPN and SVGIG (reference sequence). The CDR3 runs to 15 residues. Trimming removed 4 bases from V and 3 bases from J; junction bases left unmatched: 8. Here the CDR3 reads CAWKISDRDNQPQHF. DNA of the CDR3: TGTGCCTGGAAGATTTCGGACAGGGACAATCAGCCCCAGCATTTT. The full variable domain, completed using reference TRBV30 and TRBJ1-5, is SQTIHQWPATLVQPVGSPLSLECTVEGTSNPNLYWYRQAAGRGLQLLFYSVGIGQISSEVPQNLSASRPQDRQFILSSKKLLLSDSGFYLCAWKISDRDNQPQHFGDGTRLSIL.

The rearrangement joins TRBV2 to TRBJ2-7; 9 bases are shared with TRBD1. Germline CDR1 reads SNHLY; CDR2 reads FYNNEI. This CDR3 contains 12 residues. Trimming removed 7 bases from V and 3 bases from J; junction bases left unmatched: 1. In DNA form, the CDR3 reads TGTGCCAGCACGGACAGGGGCTACGAGCAGTACTTC. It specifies CASTDRGYEQYF.

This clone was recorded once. The CDR3 DNA is TGTGCCAGCAGTGAATGGCCTGGGGAGACAGGGGTTTACGAGCAGTACTTC. Translating gives CASSEWPGETGVYEQYF. The J gene is TRBJ2-7, the V gene TRBV6-1; 8 positions agree with TRBD1. Germline V gene data show CDR1 as MNHNS and CDR2 as SASEGT. Trimming cost V 2 bases and J 4 bases; bases outside gene matches: 13. The CDR3 runs to 17 residues.

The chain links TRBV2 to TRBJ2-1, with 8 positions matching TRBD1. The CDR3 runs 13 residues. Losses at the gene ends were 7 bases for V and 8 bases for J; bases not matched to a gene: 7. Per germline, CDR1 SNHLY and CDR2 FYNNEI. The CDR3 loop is CASTGGWVDEQFF. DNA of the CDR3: TGTGCCAGCACAGGGGGCTGGGTTGATGAGCAGTTCTTC.

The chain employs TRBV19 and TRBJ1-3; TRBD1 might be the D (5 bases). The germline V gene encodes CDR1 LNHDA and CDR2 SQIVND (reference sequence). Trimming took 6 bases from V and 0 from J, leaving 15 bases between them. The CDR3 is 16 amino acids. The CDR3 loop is CASSLPGPRSGNTIYF. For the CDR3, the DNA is TGTGCCAGTAGCTTACCGGGACCCCGCTCTGGAAACACCATATATTTT.

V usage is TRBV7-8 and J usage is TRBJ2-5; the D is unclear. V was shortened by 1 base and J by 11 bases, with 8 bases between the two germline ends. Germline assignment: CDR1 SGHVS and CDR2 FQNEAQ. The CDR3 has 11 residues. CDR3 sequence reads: CASSLDRPQYF. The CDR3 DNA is TGTGCCAGCAGCTTAGATCGCCCACAGTACTTC.

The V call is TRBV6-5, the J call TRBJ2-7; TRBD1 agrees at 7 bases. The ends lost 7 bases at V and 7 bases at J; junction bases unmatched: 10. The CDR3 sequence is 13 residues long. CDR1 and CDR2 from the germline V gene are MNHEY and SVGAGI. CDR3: CASNGDSRSEQYF. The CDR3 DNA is TGTGCCAGCAATGGGGACAGCAGGTCGGAGCAGTACTTC.

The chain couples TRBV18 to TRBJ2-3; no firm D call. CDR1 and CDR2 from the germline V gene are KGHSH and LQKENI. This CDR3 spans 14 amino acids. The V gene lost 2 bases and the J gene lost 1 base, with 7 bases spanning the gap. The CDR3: CASSPTGGTDTQYF. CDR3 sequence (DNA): TGTGCCAGCTCACCAACGGGTGGCACAGATACGCAGTATTTT.

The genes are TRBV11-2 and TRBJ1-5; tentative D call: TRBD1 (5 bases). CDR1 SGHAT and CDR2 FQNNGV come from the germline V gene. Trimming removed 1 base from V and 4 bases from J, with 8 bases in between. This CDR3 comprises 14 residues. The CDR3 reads CASSLGGANQPQHF. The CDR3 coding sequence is TGTGCCAGCAGCTTAGGGGGCGCGAATCAGCCCCAGCATTTT.

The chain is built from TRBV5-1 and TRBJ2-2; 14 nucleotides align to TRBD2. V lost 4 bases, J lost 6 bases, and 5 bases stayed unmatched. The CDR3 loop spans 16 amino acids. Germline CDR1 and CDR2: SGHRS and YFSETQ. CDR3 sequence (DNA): TGCGCCAGCAGCCCGGGACTAGCGGGAGCCCCCGGGGAGCTGTTTTTT. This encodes CASSPGLAGAPGELFF.

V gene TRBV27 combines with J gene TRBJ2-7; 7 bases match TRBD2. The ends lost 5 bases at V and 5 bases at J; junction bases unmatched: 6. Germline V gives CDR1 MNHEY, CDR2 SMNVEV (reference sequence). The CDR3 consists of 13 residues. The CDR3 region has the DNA TGTGCCAGCAGTAGCGGGGTGCGGAACGAGCAGTACTTC. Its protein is CASSSGVRNEQYF.

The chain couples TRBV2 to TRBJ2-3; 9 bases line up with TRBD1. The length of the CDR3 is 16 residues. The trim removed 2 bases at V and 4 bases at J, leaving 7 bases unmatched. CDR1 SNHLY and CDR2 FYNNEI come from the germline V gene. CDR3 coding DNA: TGTGCCAGCAGTGAAAGGAGGACAGGGGACGCAGATACGCAGTATTTT. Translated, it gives CASSERRTGDADTQYF.

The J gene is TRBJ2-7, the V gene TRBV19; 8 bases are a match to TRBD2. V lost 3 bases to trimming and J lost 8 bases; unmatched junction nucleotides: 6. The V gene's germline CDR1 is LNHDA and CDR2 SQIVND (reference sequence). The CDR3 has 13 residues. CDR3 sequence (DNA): TGTGCCAGTAGTATTGCGGGGGGTCTAAAGCAGTACTTC. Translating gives CASSIAGGLKQYF.

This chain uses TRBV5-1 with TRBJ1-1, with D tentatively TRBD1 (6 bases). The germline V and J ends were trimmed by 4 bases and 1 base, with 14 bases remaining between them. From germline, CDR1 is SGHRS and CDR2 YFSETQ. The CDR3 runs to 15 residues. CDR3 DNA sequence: TGCGCCAGCAGCACCCGACAGGACTGGAACACTGAAGCTTTCTTT. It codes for CASSTRQDWNTEAFF.

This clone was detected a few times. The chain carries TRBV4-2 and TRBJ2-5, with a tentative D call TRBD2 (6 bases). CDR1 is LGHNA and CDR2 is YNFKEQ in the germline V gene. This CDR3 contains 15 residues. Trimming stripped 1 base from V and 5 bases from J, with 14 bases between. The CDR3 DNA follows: TGTGCCAGCAGCCAAGTAATGCGGGAAGGGGAGACCCAGTACTTC. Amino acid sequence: CASSQVMREGETQYF.

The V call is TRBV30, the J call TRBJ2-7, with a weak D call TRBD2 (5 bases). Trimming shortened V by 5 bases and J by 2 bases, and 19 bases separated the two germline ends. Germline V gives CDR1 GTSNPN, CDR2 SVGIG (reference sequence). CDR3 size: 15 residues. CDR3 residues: CAWAREGYSPYEQYF. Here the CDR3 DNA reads TGTGCCTGGGCTCGGGAAGGATATAGCCCCTACGAGCAGTACTTC.

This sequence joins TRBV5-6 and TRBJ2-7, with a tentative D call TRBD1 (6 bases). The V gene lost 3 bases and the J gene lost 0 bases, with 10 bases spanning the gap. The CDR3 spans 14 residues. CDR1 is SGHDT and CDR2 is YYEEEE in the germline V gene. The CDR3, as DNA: TGTGCCAGCAGCTGGGGGCCTAGCTCCTACGAGCAGTACTTC. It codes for CASSWGPSSYEQYF.